The clone carrying this T cell receptor beta chain was seen ten or more times. What it recognizes is unknown. These data come from a study of T cell repertoires in cytomegalovirus infection. Points from the study as a whole: Cumulative frequency (of public TCR beta family members) identified carriers of CMV plus the relevant HLA. HLA-C-restricted CMV-specific TCR beta clonotypes were dominant in the ex vivo response.

The V end lost 0 bases, the J end lost 6 bases, and 11 bases lay between the germline ends. Germline V gene sequence: CDR1 SGHTA, CDR2 FQGNSA. CDR3 length: 15 amino acids. TCRdb independently ran MiXCR on the reads; one entry per CDR3 protein. Of 250,000 to 400,000 distinct CDR3 sequences listed, roughly 25% were seen once; the top ten hold about an eighth. The sample consisted of cultured PBMCs, taken from culture after CMV antigen stimulation. The chain has TRBV7-2 and TRBJ2-2, with D maybe TRBD2 (5 bases). This clonotype originated in a human donor in good health (CMV status not recorded). Some clones in this sample may be carry-over from other donors' samples. CDR3 sequence reads: CASSLASLAAGELFF. The CDR3 nucleotides read TGTGCCAGCAGCTTAGCTTCCCTAGCAGCCGGGGAGCTGTTTTTT.